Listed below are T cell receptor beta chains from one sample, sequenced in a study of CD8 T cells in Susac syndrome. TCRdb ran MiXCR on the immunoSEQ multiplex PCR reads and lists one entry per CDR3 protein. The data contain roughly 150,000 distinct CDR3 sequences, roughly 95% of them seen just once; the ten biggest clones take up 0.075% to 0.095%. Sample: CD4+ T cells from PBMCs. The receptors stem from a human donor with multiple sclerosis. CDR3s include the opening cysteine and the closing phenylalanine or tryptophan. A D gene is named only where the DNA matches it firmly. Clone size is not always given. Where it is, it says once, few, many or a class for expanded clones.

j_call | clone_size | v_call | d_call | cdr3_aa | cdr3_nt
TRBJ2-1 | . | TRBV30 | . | CAWIGYNEQFF | TGTGCCTGGATAGGCTACAATGAGCAGTTCTTC
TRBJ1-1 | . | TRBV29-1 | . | CSVVGFTEAFF | TGCAGCGTTGTGGGGTTCACTGAAGCTTTCTTT
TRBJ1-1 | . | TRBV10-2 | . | CATHSPGFEAFF | TGCGCCACCCACTCCCCCGGCTTTGAAGCTTTCTTT
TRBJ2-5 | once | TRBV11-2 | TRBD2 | CASSFGTSGRGETQYF | TGTGCCAGCAGCTTTGGGACTAGCGGGAGAGGGGAGACCCAGTACTTC
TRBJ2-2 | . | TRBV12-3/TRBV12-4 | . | CASSSNTGELFF | TGTGCCAGCAGTTCAAACACCGGGGAGCTGTTTTTT
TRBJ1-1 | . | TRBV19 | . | CASSWVREAFF | TGTGCCAGTAGTTGGGTCAGAGAAGCTTTCTTT
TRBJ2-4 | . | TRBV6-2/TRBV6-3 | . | CASSTVTSNIQYF | TGTGCCAGCAGTACGGTAACTAGCAACATTCAGTACTTC
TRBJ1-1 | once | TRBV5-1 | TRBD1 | CASSSGQGINTEAFF | TGCGCCAGCAGCTCGGGACAGGGGATTAACACTGAAGCTTTCTTT
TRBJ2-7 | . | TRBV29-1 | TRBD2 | CSVDSAGGDEQYF | TGCAGCGTTGATTCCGCGGGAGGGGACGAGCAGTACTTC
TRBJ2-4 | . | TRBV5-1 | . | CASSWAPGQLAKNIQYF | TGCGCCAGCAGCTGGGCTCCCGGACAGCTAGCCAAAAACATTCAGTACTTC
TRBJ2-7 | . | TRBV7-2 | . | CASSLEGGPYEQYF | TGTGCCAGCAGCTTAGAGGGCGGCCCCTACGAGCAGTACTTC
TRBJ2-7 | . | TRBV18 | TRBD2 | CASSLAAGAREQYF | TGTGCCAGCTCACTAGCTGCGGGAGCCCGGGAGCAGTACTTC
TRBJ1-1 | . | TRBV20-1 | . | CSARRTGTEAFF | TGCAGTGCTAGAAGGACGGGCACTGAAGCTTTCTTT
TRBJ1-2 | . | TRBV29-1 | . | CSVTLRGSNYGYTF | TGCAGCGTAACTCTTCGCGGGTCTAACTATGGCTACACCTTC
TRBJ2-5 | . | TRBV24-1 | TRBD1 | CATSDPRGRRETQYF | TGTGCCACCAGTGACCCCAGGGGGCGCCGGGAGACCCAGTACTTC
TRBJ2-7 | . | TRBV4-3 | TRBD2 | CASSQDLAAARGEQYF | TGCGCCAGCAGCCAAGACCTAGCGGCAGCGCGGGGCGAGCAGTACTTC
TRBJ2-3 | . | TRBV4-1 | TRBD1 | CASSHGQGRDTQYF | TGCGCCAGCAGCCATGGACAGGGGAGGGATACGCAGTATTTT
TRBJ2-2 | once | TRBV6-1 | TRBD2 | CASRRLAEKTETGELFF | TGTGCCAGCCGCCGACTAGCGGAAAAAACGGAAACCGGGGAGCTGTTTTTT
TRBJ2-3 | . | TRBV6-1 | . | CASSWGGTTIDTQYF | TGTGCCAGCAGTTGGGGTGGGACCACAATCGATACGCAGTATTTT
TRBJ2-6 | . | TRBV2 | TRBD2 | CASGGGDAGANVLTF | TGTGCCAGTGGTGGGGGGGACGCTGGGGCCAACGTCCTGACTTTC
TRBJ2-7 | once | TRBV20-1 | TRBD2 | CSASTSSGRRTPYEQYF | TGCAGTGCTAGTACCTCTAGCGGGAGAAGGACCCCCTACGAGCAGTACTTC
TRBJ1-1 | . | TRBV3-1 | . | CASSQDDRRLNTEAFF | TGTGCCAGCAGCCAAGATGACAGGCGACTGAACACTGAAGCTTTCTTT
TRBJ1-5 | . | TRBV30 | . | CAWSVGGVQPQHF | TGTGCCTGGAGTGTAGGGGGGGTTCAGCCCCAGCATTTT
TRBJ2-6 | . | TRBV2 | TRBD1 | CASYVNRDRALSGANVLTF | TGTGCCAGCTACGTTAACCGGGACAGGGCCCTCTCTGGGGCCAACGTCCTGACTTTC
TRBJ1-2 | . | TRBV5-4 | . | CASSSNGGGFGYTF | TGTGCCAGCAGTTCCAACGGGGGCGGCTTTGGCTACACCTTC
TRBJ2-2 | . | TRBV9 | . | CASSVSRTGELFF | TGTGCCAGCAGCGTAAGTCGGACCGGGGAGCTGTTTTTT
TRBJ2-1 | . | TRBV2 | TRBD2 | CASSPSGSPYNEQFF | TGTGCCAGCAGCCCTAGCGGGTCCCCCTACAATGAGCAGTTCTTC
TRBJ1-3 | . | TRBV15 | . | CATSRGSSGNTIYF | TGTGCCACCAGCCGCGGGAGCTCTGGAAACACCATATATTTT
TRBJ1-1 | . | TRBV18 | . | CASSPGRGAFF | TGTGCCAGCTCACCGGGCCGGGGAGCTTTCTTT
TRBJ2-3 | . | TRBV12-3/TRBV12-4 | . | CASKAAGANTDTQYF | TGTGCCAGCAAAGCTGCGGGCGCGAACACAGATACGCAGTATTTT
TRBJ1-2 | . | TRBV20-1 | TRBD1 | CSARDWTGAGYTF | TGCAGTGCTAGAGATTGGACAGGGGCGGGCTACACCTTC
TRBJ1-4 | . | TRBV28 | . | CASSLLTNEKLFF | TGTGCCAGCAGTTTATTGACTAATGAAAAACTGTTTTTT
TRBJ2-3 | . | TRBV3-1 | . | CASSQGGSRSDTQYF | TGTGCCAGCAGCCAAGGTGGGAGCAGGTCAGATACGCAGTATTTT
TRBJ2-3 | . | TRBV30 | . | CAGQNADTQYF | TGTGCCGGTCAGAACGCAGATACGCAGTATTTT
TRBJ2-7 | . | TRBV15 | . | CATSRGPDSFYEQYF | TGTGCCACCAGCAGAGGCCCCGACTCCTTCTACGAGCAGTACTTC